This is a list of T cell receptor beta chains from one sample in a study of radiotherapy plus CTLA-4 blockade in lung cancer. Libraries were prepared by immunoSEQ multiplex PCR; TCRdb keeps only in-frame clonotypes and omits some of them. The sample contains around 120,000 clones, roughly 74% of which appear only once. Sequences were derived from peripheral blood, sampled from a patient treated with radiotherapy plus ipilimumab. These receptors were obtained from a human donor with non-small cell lung cancer who had a partial response to radiotherapy plus ipilimumab. CDR3s include the opening cysteine and the closing phenylalanine or tryptophan. The D gene is left open where the match is weak. Some rows have no size entry. The others give once, few or many, or a class for an expanded clone.

-,-,TRBV5-1,TRBJ1-4,TGCGCCAGCAGCAACCCAGGGGCCCCTTGGGATTTT,CASSNPGAPWDF
-,TRBD2,TRBV4-3,TRBJ2-5,TGCGCCAGCAGCCAAGATGGGACTAGCCTTTCGGAGACCCAGTACTTC,CASSQDGTSLSETQYF
-,TRBD2,TRBV28,TRBJ2-4,TGTGCCAGCGAGCGGGAGGGAACCAAAAACATTCAGTACTTC,CASEREGTKNIQYF
-,TRBD1,TRBV28,TRBJ2-4,TGTGCCAGCAAGGGACAGGGCAAAAACATTCAGTACTTC,CASKGQGKNIQYF
-,TRBD2,TRBV6-1,TRBJ2-7,TGTGCCAGCAGGGCGGGAGGCTACGAGCAGTACTTC,CASRAGGYEQYF
-,TRBD1,TRBV6-5,TRBJ2-7,TGTGCCAGCAGTAGGACAGGGTCCTACGAGCAGTACTTC,CASSRTGSYEQYF
-,-,TRBV28,TRBJ1-5,TGTGCCAGCAAACAGGGATTTAATCAGCCCCAGCATTTT,CASKQGFNQPQHF
-,-,TRBV27,TRBJ2-7,TGTGCCAGCAGTTTATATTATGGGGCCCCCTCCGAGCAGTACTTC,CASSLYYGAPSEQYF
-,-,TRBV18,TRBJ2-5,TGTGCCAGCTCACCGCGGGACAGCCACCAAGAGACCCAGTACTTC,CASSPRDSHQETQYF
-,-,TRBV5-1,TRBJ1-1,TGCGCCAGCAGCGTTGGGGGGGGCAAGATGAACACTGAAGCTTTCTTT,CASSVGGGKMNTEAFF
-,-,TRBV7-3,TRBJ1-2,TGTGCCAGCAGCTCTCAGGGGACCAACTATGGCTACACCTTC,CASSSQGTNYGYTF
-,TRBD1,TRBV7-9,TRBJ1-5,TGTGCCAGCAGCTCGACAGGGCTTCAGCCCCAGCATTTT,CASSSTGLQPQHF
-,TRBD1,TRBV18,TRBJ2-1,TGTGCCAGCTCGTCGGGACAGGGGAGAAACAATGAGCAGTTCTTC,CASSSGQGRNNEQFF
few,TRBD1,TRBV7-9,TRBJ2-1,TGTGCCAGCAGCTTCGGGGACAGGGTAGTCAATGAGCAGTTCTTC,CASSFGDRVVNEQFF
-,TRBD1,TRBV4-1,TRBJ1-2,TGCGCCAGCAGTGAGGACAGGGGAGACTATGGCTACACCTTC,CASSEDRGDYGYTF
few,-,TRBV4-1,TRBJ2-5,TGCGCCAGCAGCCCCCGAGCACTAGTGGCGGGTTTAGAGACCCAGTACTTC,CASSPRALVAGLETQYF
-,-,TRBV6-1,TRBJ1-1,TGTGCCAGCAGTGTGCCGGGGGACAACACTGAAGCTTTCTTT,CASSVPGDNTEAFF
-,-,TRBV6-6,TRBJ1-3,TGTGCCAGCAGTCCACCAGACAGTTACTCTGGAAACACCATATATTTT,CASSPPDSYSGNTIYF
-,TRBD1,TRBV6-1,TRBJ2-3,TGTGCCAGCAGTGAAAATCCGGGACAGGGGTTAATGGATACGCAGTATTTT,CASSENPGQGLMDTQYF
few,-,TRBV11-3,TRBJ2-1,TGTGCCAGCAGCTCCGGGACTTACAATGAGCAGTTCTTC,CASSSGTYNEQFF
-,-,TRBV27,TRBJ1-2,TGTGCCAGCAGTTCGGTTACAGGTCGTGGCGGCTACACCTTC,CASSSVTGRGGYTF
-,TRBD2,TRBV27,TRBJ2-1,TGTGCCAGCAGTCCCTGGACTAGCGGGATAGCGAATGAGCAGTTCTTC,CASSPWTSGIANEQFF
-,TRBD2,TRBV28,TRBJ2-5,TGTGCCAGCAGTTCCATCTCTAGCGGGAGTTGGGTTGAGACCCAGTACTTC,CASSSISSGSWVETQYF
-,TRBD2,TRBV30,TRBJ2-4,TGTGCCTGGAGTGTACGCAGACTAGCGACCGTCCAAAACATTCAGTACTTC,CAWSVRRLATVQNIQYF
-,-,TRBV4-3,TRBJ2-2,TGCGCCAGCAGCCAATGGGGCGGCACCGGGGAGCTGTTTTTT,CASSQWGGTGELFF
-,-,TRBV11-2,TRBJ2-5,TGTGCCAGCAGCACGGGGATACAAGAGACCCAGTACTTC,CASSTGIQETQYF
-,-,TRBV7-9,TRBJ1-1,TGTGCCAGCAGCTTAGGTACGACAGGCACTGAAGCTTTCTTT,CASSLGTTGTEAFF
-,-,TRBV23-1,TRBJ1-5,TGCGCCAGCAGTCAATCAGGGAGTTGGAATCAGCCCCAGCATTTT,CASSQSGSWNQPQHF
-,TRBD2,TRBV7-9,TRBJ2-1,TGTGCCAGCAGCTTAGAATTGGCTAGCGGGAGAGAATACAATGAGCAGTTCTTC,CASSLELASGREYNEQFF
-,TRBD1,TRBV6-6,TRBJ1-6,TGTGCCAGCAGTTACCGGGGACAGAATTCACCCCTCCACTTT,CASSYRGQNSPLHF
-,TRBD2,TRBV7-3,TRBJ2-1,TGTGCCAGCAGCTTAAAAGGGGGGGGGCCTAGCGGGAAGTACAATGAGCAGTTCTTC,CASSLKGGGPSGKYNEQFF
-,-,TRBV5-5,TRBJ2-7,TGTGCCAGCAGCTCCGCGGACAGCTCCTACGAGCAGTACTTC,CASSSADSSYEQYF
-,-,TRBV28,TRBJ2-1,TGTGCCAGCAGCAGCGTGGGGCTCTCCTACAATGAGCAGTTCTTC,CASSSVGLSYNEQFF
-,TRBD2,TRBV19,TRBJ2-1,TGTGCCAGTAGTCGAGTAGCGGGGCGTGGTGAGCAGTTCTTC,CASSRVAGRGEQFF
-,-,TRBV10-3,TRBJ2-2,TGTGCCATCAGTGAGTCTACCGCCCCGGTCACCGGGGAGCTGTTTTTT,CAISESTAPVTGELFF
-,-,TRBV28,TRBJ1-1,TGTGCCAGCACCCCCCCGGGTGGGACTGAAGCTTTCTTT,CASTPPGGTEAFF
few,-,TRBV19,TRBJ1-2,TGTGCCAGTAGTACTACAGGGACCGGTAACTATGGCTACACCTTC,CASSTTGTGNYGYTF
-,TRBD2,TRBV5-8,TRBJ2-3,TGTGCCAGCAGCTTGGAGGTGACTAGCGGGAGCACAGATACGCAGTATTTT,CASSLEVTSGSTDTQYF
-,-,TRBV29-1,TRBJ2-3,TGCAGCGTTGAAGAGGGGCGACACACAGATACGCAGTATTTT,CSVEEGRHTDTQYF
-,-,TRBV28,TRBJ1-5,TGTGCCAGCGCCTCCGGGGGTAGCAATCAGCCCCAGCATTTT,CASASGGSNQPQHF
few,TRBD1,TRBV11-3,TRBJ1-1,TGTGCCAGCAGCACGACAGGGGGCACGACTGAAGCTTTCTTT,CASSTTGGTTEAFF
-,TRBD2,TRBV30,TRBJ2-1,TGTGCCTGGAGTCAGGGGACTAGCGGGAGGGCCCACAATGAGCAGTTCTTC,CAWSQGTSGRAHNEQFF
-,TRBD2,TRBV7-9,TRBJ2-1,TGTGCCAGCACCCCGGCCCTAGCGGGAGGTAACAATGAGCAGTTCTTC,CASTPALAGGNNEQFF
-,TRBD1,TRBV6-5,TRBJ2-1,TGTGCCAGCAGTTTCGGACAGGGTCGGAGTGAGCAGTTCTTC,CASSFGQGRSEQFF
-,-,TRBV15,TRBJ1-5,TGTGCCACCAGCAGAGGAGGGATCAATCAGCCCCAGCATTTT,CATSRGGINQPQHF
-,TRBD2,TRBV6-4,TRBJ2-1,TGTGCCAGCTCCCGGACTAGTTACTACAATGAGCAGTTCTTC,CASSRTSYYNEQFF
-,-,TRBV6-5,TRBJ1-1,TGTGCCAGCAGTGACTGGCAAAGGAACACTGAAGCTTTCTTT,CASSDWQRNTEAFF
-,-,TRBV10-3,TRBJ1-5,TGTGCCATCAGCACAGGGCTAATGATCAATCAGCCCCAGCATTTT,CAISTGLMINQPQHF
-,TRBD2,TRBV5-1,TRBJ2-1,TGCGCCAGCAGCTTCGGACTAGCGGGCAGCTCCTACAATGAGCAGTTCTTC,CASSFGLAGSSYNEQFF
-,TRBD1,TRBV5-6,TRBJ1-2,TGTGCCAGCAGCCGATCTGAAAACAGGGGAGCTGGCTACACCTTC,CASSRSENRGAGYTF
few,TRBD2,TRBV19,TRBJ2-5,TGTGCCAGTAGTATAGATCTAGCGGGAGGTGAGAAGACCCAGTACTTC,CASSIDLAGGEKTQYF
-,TRBD1,TRBV9,TRBJ1-1,TGTGCCAGCAGCGTAGGTGAGGGGGCAGGCTGGGGCACTGAAGCTTTCTTT,CASSVGEGAGWGTEAFF
-,TRBD2,TRBV5-6,TRBJ2-1,TGTGCCAGCAGCTTCCGGAGCGGGAGCGATCCCCTCAATGAGCAGTTCTTC,CASSFRSGSDPLNEQFF
-,-,TRBV28,TRBJ2-5,TGTGCCAGCAGTTTAGGACAGGGAGGGGGCCAAGAGACCCAGTACTTC,CASSLGQGGGQETQYF
-,-,TRBV7-8,TRBJ2-1,TGTGCCAGCAGCTCCCACTCGGGCGGGACCGGGGTTGAGCAGTTCTTC,CASSSHSGGTGVEQFF
-,-,TRBV28,TRBJ1-3,TGTGCCAGCAGTTTAGCCCCAGGGGGAAACACCATATATTTT,CASSLAPGGNTIYF
-,TRBD1,TRBV18,TRBJ1-2,TGTGCCAGCTCACCACCTAACTCGGGACAGGGAAAAGGCTACACCTTC,CASSPPNSGQGKGYTF
once,TRBD1,TRBV5-1,TRBJ2-2,TGCGCCAGCAGCCAAGGGACAGGGAACACTGGGGAGCTGTTTTTT,CASSQGTGNTGELFF
many,TRBD2,TRBV19,TRBJ2-1,TGTGCCAGTAGTATAGGTAATAGCGGGTCCAATGAGCAGTTCTTC,CASSIGNSGSNEQFF
-,-,TRBV6-1,TRBJ1-2,TGTGCCAGCAGCCCGGCACGGAGCTATGGCTACACCTTC,CASSPARSYGYTF